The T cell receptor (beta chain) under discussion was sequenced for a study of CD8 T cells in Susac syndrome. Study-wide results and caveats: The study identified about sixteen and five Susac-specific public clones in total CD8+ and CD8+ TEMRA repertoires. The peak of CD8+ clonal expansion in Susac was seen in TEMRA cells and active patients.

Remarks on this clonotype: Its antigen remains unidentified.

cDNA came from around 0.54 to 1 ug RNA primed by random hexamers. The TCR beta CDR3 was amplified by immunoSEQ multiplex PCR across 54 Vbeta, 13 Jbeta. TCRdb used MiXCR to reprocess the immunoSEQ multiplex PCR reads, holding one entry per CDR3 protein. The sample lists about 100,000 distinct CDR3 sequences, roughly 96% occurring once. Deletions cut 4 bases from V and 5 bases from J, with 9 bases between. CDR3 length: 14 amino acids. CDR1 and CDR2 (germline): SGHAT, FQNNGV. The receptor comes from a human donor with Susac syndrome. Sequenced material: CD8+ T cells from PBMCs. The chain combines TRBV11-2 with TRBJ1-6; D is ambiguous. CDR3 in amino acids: CASSYGRNNSPLHF. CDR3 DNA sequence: TGTGCCAGCAGCTATGGACGTAATAATTCACCCCTCCACTTT. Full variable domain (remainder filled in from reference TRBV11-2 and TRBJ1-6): EAGVAQSPRYKIIEKRQSVAFWCNPISGHATLYWYQQILGQGPKLLIQFQNNGVVDDSQLPKDRFSAERLKGVDSTLKIQPAKLEDSAVYLCASSYGRNNSPLHFGNGTRLTVT.